The 4 T cell receptor beta chains below come from one sample, sequenced in a study of T-cell reconstitution after alpha-beta-depleted transplantation in children. Unique molecular identifiers were incorporated when the TCRbeta library was constructed. Via MiXCR, TCRdb re-called the PCR reads, giving one row per CDR3 protein. The data contain about 830,000 distinct CDR3 sequences, 15% to 20% of them singletons. This sample comprised PBMCs, mostly from graft donor cells, obtained 360 days after TCRalphabeta/CD19-depleted stem cell transplant. These receptors originate from a male patient between 5 and 17 years old who had a stem cell transplant for acute lymphoblastic leukemia, so the T cells may come from the graft donor.

In its sample, this clonotype was seen a few times. V gene TRBV6-1 combines with J gene TRBJ2-7, with 7 bases identical to TRBD1. Germline V gene data show CDR1 as MNHNS and CDR2 as SASEGT. V shed 6 bases, J shed 3 bases, and the junction held 8 bases outside the gene matches. CDR3 length equals 14 residues. The CDR3 DNA is TGTGCCAGCAGCCGGGACAGACGAAACTACGAGCAGTACTTC. Translating it yields CASSRDRRNYEQYF.

This clonotype was observed a few times. The chain links TRBV29-1 to TRBJ2-2; tentatively, D is TRBD2 (6 bases). The germline V gene has CDR1 SQVTM and CDR2 ANQGSEA. Trimming removed 8 bases at V and 3 bases at J, with 16 bases between. The CDR3 is 14 amino acids. Written as DNA, the CDR3 is TGCAGCTGCTCTTCGGGACTTTACACCGGGGAGCTGTTTTTT. Residues: CSCSSGLYTGELFF.

The J gene is TRBJ2-7, the V gene TRBV6-6; D assignment may be TRBD1 or TRBD2 (5 bases each). CDR3 length equals 13 residues. The V end lost 2 bases, the J end lost 7 bases, and 12 bases lay between the germline ends. Germline CDR1 MNHNY, CDR2 SVGAGI (reference sequence). The CDR3 coding sequence is TGTGCCAGCAGTTACCTTGGGGGTGGAGAGCAGTACTTC. The encoded protein is CASSYLGGGEQYF.

This clonotype appeared a few times. The chain carries TRBV20-1 and TRBJ2-7; D ambiguous. The CDR3 sequence is 13 residues long. V shed 5 bases and J shed 2 bases, with 13 bases lying between them. Germline V gene lookup returns CDR1 DFQATT and CDR2 SNEGSKA (reference sequence). CDR3 DNA: TGCAGTGCTGACGACATCAAACCCTACGAGCAGTACTTC. This translates into CSADDIKPYEQYF.